This T cell receptor (beta chain) was captured by sequencing in a study of blood T cells in healthy people across ages. This clonotype appeared a single time. CDR1 is SGHTA and CDR2 is FQGNSA in the germline V gene. V was clipped by 5 bases and J by 5 bases; unmatched bases: 6. The CDR3 covers 14 residues. Sample-barcoded 5' priming and a J-beta primer mix drove a second PCR of roughly 7 to 11 cycles. From the 5' RACE reads, TCRdb called clonotypes with MiXCR, one entry per CDR3 protein. This sample has approximately 580,000 distinct CDR3 sequences, with 24% found just once. The sample was also reused in another study, on T cells of mothers and their children.

This clonotype was obtained from a boy aged 10-17 years in good health. Sequenced: blood. The chain employs TRBV7-2 and TRBJ1-5; 7 nucleotides match TRBD1. The CDR3: CASSRQGLDQPQHF. In nucleotides, the CDR3 is TGTGCCAGCAGCCGACAGGGATTGGATCAGCCCCAGCATTTT.